This is a list of T cell receptor beta chains from one sample in a study of blood T cell repertoires in COVID-19. The protocol was immunoSEQ multiplex PCR, while the TCRdb copy is restricted to in-frame clones and leaves out a portion. The sample carries some 300,000 clones, almost 90% recorded once. The sequencing sample was made of peripheral blood. All receptors derive from a woman in her thirties or forties with COVID-19, enrolled during active disease. The CDR3 runs from the conserved cysteine through the conserved F or W. The D gene is left open where the match is weak. Expanded clones are given a class, and other clones once, few, many or no size at all.

D gene	J gene	clone size	V gene	CDR3 DNA	CDR3 protein
-	TRBJ2-7	-	TRBV5-4	TGTGCCAGCAGCCATGACAGCTTAGCCTTCGAGCAGTACTTC	CASSHDSLAFEQYF
TRBD1	TRBJ1-2	few	TRBV7-3	TGTGCCAGCAGCACACAGGACAGGAGGGGCTACACCTTC	CASSTQDRRGYTF
-	TRBJ1-1	-	TRBV4-3	TGCGCCAGCAGCCATACTACAGGGTCTGCTGAAGCTTTCTTT	CASSHTTGSAEAFF
-	TRBJ2-7	-	TRBV27	TGTGCCAGCAGCCCAACTCCTTCCCGCGAGCAGTACTTC	CASSPTPSREQYF
-	TRBJ2-7	few	TRBV28	TGTGCCAGCAGTCCAGCGAGACCCTACGAGCAGTACTTC	CASSPARPYEQYF
-	TRBJ1-3	-	TRBV7-9	TGTGCCAGCAGCTCCCCCGGACTGATCTCTGGAAACACCATATATTTT	CASSSPGLISGNTIYF
-	TRBJ2-2	-	TRBV4-3	TGCGCCAGCAGCCTCGGGGTCACCGGGGAGCTGTTTTTT	CASSLGVTGELFF
-	TRBJ2-2	-	TRBV5-1	TGCGCCAGCAGTCCTAACCAGCGAGCGGTCGCGAACACCGGGGAGCTGTTTTTT	CASSPNQRAVANTGELFF
-	TRBJ2-7	-	TRBV14	TGTGCCAGCAGCCAAGATAGTTGGGGCTTACGCCAGCAGTACTTC	CASSQDSWGLRQQYF
-	TRBJ1-3	-	TRBV5-1	TGCGCCAGCAGCTTTTCCCCAGGTGGAAACACCATATATTTT	CASSFSPGGNTIYF
-	TRBJ1-4	once	TRBV7-9	TGTGCCAGCAGCCGGGGACATAATGAAAAACTGTTTTTT	CASSRGHNEKLFF
TRBD1	TRBJ1-2	-	TRBV10-3	TGTGCCATCAGTGCGGGACAGCGTCTGGACTATGGCTACACCTTC	CAISAGQRLDYGYTF
-	TRBJ2-3	-	TRBV3-1/TRBV3-2	TGTGCCAGCAGCCATCCCCCCAAAGATACGCAGTATTTT	CASSHPPKDTQYF
TRBD1	TRBJ2-2	-	TRBV5-4	TGTGCCAGCAGCTTGGGGGACAGAAGCACCGGGGAGCTGTTTTTT	CASSLGDRSTGELFF
TRBD2	TRBJ2-1	-	TRBV4-3	TGCGCCAGCAGCCAAGTTAGCGGGGGCCGGGGTGAGCAGTTCTTC	CASSQVSGGRGEQFF
TRBD1	TRBJ1-1	once	TRBV29-1	TGCAGCGCCCGACAGGGCCCGAACACTGAAGCTTTCTTT	CSARQGPNTEAFF
-	TRBJ1-2	-	TRBV7-3	TGTGCCAGCAGTAACGCCAGGGGAGATGGCTACACCTTC	CASSNARGDGYTF
-	TRBJ1-4	-	TRBV19	TGTGCCAGTAGTATAACGACAGCAACTAATGAAAAACTGTTTTTT	CASSITTATNEKLFF
-	TRBJ2-5	-	TRBV28	TGTGCCAGCCTATCGACCTCTTGGAGGGCCCAGTACTTC	CASLSTSWRAQYF
TRBD2	TRBJ2-5	-	TRBV6-5	TGTGCCAGCAGTTTGACTAGCGGGGGAGAGACCCAGTACTTC	CASSLTSGGETQYF
TRBD1	TRBJ2-5	-	TRBV2	TGTGCCAGCAGTGAAATGGGACAGGGGTATTCGTCTAGGGAGACCCAGTACTTC	CASSEMGQGYSSRETQYF
TRBD1	TRBJ1-4	-	TRBV5-5	TGTGCCAGCATCGGACAGGCGAGTAATGAAAAACTGTTTTTT	CASIGQASNEKLFF
-	TRBJ2-5	-	TRBV11-3	TGTGCCAGCAGCTCCGGGACATTGGAGACCCAGTACTTC	CASSSGTLETQYF
TRBD1	TRBJ2-2	-	TRBV5-1	TGCGCCAGCAGCTTGGTGGGACAGGGAACCGGGGAGCTGTTTTTT	CASSLVGQGTGELFF
TRBD1	TRBJ1-5	-	TRBV7-8	TGTGCCAGCAGTCCTTGGACAGGGAAAGATCAGCCCCAGCATTTT	CASSPWTGKDQPQHF
TRBD1	TRBJ1-2	once	TRBV2	TGTGCCAGCAGTAGGGACAGACCCGACTATGGCTACACCTTC	CASSRDRPDYGYTF
-	TRBJ1-1	-	TRBV19	TGTGCCAGTAGCCCGACGAGGGCAGCTGAAGCTTTCTTT	CASSPTRAAEAFF
-	TRBJ1-2	-	TRBV19	TGTGCCAGTAGTATAGTTCCGCGTCTAGCTAACTATGGCTACACCTTC	CASSIVPRLANYGYTF
-	TRBJ1-2	-	TRBV7-8	TGTGCCAGCAGCTTAATGGGGCAGTTCTATGGCTACACCTTC	CASSLMGQFYGYTF
-	TRBJ2-3	-	TRBV6-4	TGTGCCAGCAGTCTCGCGTTAGCGGGCACAGATACGCAGTATTTT	CASSLALAGTDTQYF
TRBD1	TRBJ2-6	-	TRBV27	TGTGCCAGCAGTCGTTTCGGGACAGTTCCCTCTGGGGCCAACGTCCTGACTTTC	CASSRFGTVPSGANVLTF
TRBD2	TRBJ2-3	-	TRBV9	TGTGCCAGCAGCCCGCATCCGGGACTAAGCACAGATACGCAGTATTTT	CASSPHPGLSTDTQYF
-	TRBJ2-2	once	TRBV7-9	TGTGCCAGCAGCATTCCTCAAGCGGGCCGTTCCACCGGGGAGCTGTTTTTT	CASSIPQAGRSTGELFF
TRBD1	TRBJ1-2	-	TRBV9	TGTGCCAGCAGCCACTCGGGACAGGGAGGATTCGGCTACACCTTC	CASSHSGQGGFGYTF
-	TRBJ1-5	-	TRBV12-3/TRBV12-4	TGTGCCAGCGGGCAGCATCAGCCCCAGCATTTT	CASGQHQPQHF
-	TRBJ2-7	-	TRBV5-6	TGTGCCAGCAGCTTTACTAAGGGCAGGGTAAACTACGAGCAGTACTTC	CASSFTKGRVNYEQYF
TRBD1	TRBJ1-5	-	TRBV28	TGTGCCAGCAGGGGCCGGGACAGGGTGCTTCAGCCCCAGCATTTT	CASRGRDRVLQPQHF
-	TRBJ1-2	-	TRBV5-1	TGCGCCAGCAGCCCAGATGGGGAGGGGTATGGCTACACCTTC	CASSPDGEGYGYTF
TRBD1	TRBJ1-1	-	TRBV6-2/TRBV6-3	TGTGCCAGCAGTTACGACAGGGGGAACACTGAAGCTTTCTTT	CASSYDRGNTEAFF
TRBD2	TRBJ2-3	-	TRBV5-4	TGTGCCAGCAGCTTGAGACTAGCGGGAAGGAACACAGATACGCAGTATTTT	CASSLRLAGRNTDTQYF
TRBD2	TRBJ2-3	-	TRBV7-3	TGTGCCAGCAGCCAGACTAGCGTAGGCACAGATACGCAGTATTTT	CASSQTSVGTDTQYF
TRBD1	TRBJ1-5	-	TRBV4-2	TGTGCCAGCAGCCCCGACAGGGACAATCAGCCCCAGCATTTT	CASSPDRDNQPQHF
-	TRBJ1-2	once	TRBV9	TGTGCCAGCAGCGTAGATACGGACAGCCCCTATGGCTACACCTTC	CASSVDTDSPYGYTF
TRBD1	TRBJ1-1	once	TRBV30	TGTGCCTGGGGAAGAGACAGGGGAGAAGCTTTCTTT	CAWGRDRGEAFF
-	TRBJ2-7	-	TRBV5-1	TGCGCCAGCAGCTTACGGTCCGACAGCTACTACGAGCAGTACTTC	CASSLRSDSYYEQYF
TRBD1	TRBJ1-6	-	TRBV11-2	TGTGCCAGCAGCTTTAATCAGGGGGATTCACCCCTCCACTTT	CASSFNQGDSPLHF
-	TRBJ2-7	-	TRBV12-3/TRBV12-4	TGTGCCAGCAGTTTAAAACTTTACGAGCAGTACTTC	CASSLKLYEQYF
TRBD2	TRBJ2-5	once	TRBV5-8	TGTGCCAGCAGCGCGCCGGGACTAGCGGGGTTCCAAGAGACCCAGTACTTC	CASSAPGLAGFQETQYF
TRBD1	TRBJ1-2	-	TRBV4-3	TGCGCCAGCAGCCAAGGGGTCGGGACAGGCGTCTATGGCTACACCTTC	CASSQGVGTGVYGYTF
-	TRBJ1-1	-	TRBV5-5	TGTGCCAGCAGCTTGGTGGACTCAAGGGCGGGTGAAGCTTTCTTT	CASSLVDSRAGEAFF
TRBD2	TRBJ2-5	-	TRBV3-1/TRBV3-2	TGTGCCAGCAGCCAAGAGGGGGAGCGGGGGAGCGGGACCCAGTACTTC	CASSQEGERGSGTQYF
-	TRBJ1-1	-	TRBV10-3	TGTGCCATCAGTGAGCGGGATGAGGTCACTGAAGCTTTCTTT	CAISERDEVTEAFF